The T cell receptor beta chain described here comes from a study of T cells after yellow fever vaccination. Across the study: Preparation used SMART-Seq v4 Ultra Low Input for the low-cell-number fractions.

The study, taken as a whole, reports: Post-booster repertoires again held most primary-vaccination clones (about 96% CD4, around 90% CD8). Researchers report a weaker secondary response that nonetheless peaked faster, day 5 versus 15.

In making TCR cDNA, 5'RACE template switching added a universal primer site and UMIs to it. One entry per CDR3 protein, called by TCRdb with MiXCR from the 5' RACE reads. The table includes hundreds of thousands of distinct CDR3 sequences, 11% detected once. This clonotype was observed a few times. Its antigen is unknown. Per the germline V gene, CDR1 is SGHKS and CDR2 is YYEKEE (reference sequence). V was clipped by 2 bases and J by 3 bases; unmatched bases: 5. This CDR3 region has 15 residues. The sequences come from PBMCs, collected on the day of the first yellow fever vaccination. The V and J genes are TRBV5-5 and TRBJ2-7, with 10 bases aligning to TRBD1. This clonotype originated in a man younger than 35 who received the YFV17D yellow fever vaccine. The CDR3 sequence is CASSLDRGLYYEQYV. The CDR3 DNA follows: TGTGCCAGCAGCTTAGACAGGGGGCTATACTACGAGCAGTACGTC.